The source of this T cell receptor beta chain is a study of graft-versus-host responses after intestinal transplantation. About the study: Recipients had transplants, and these were multivisceral, liver-intestinal, or isolated intestinal. The recipients all started with anti-thymocyte globulin induction and then took tacrolimus and steroids for roughly three years. Study results and caveats: Early post-transplant HvG declines were associated with peak circulating GvH clone levels.

Sequenced by immunoSEQ multiplex PCR; TCRdb stores in-frame clones only, minus some. Found here are about 70,000 clones, just under 95% of them singletons; the top ten hold about 0.53%. As concerns this clone: Its antigen is not known.

The CDR3 is 15 residues long. Looked up from germline, CDR1 is MDHEN and CDR2 is SYDVKM. V lost 1 base, J lost 4 bases, and 13 bases lay in between. The source was unstimulated CD8+ T cells sorted from spleen or lymph node cells, collected before intestinal transplant. The chain employs TRBV28 and TRBJ2-5, with D hard to call. The clonotype was recovered from a human donor who received an intestinal transplant. This CDR3 reads CASSLYPRAGETQYF. The CDR3 DNA is TGTGCCAGCAGTTTATACCCTAGAGCTGGAGAGACCCAGTACTTC.